This T cell receptor (beta chain) was profiled in a study of T cell responses to AZD1222 COVID-19 vaccine. V was clipped by 1 base and J by 0 bases, with 7 bases between them. Germline CDR1 is LNHNV and CDR2 is YYDKDF (reference sequence). This CDR3 has 15 amino acids. Sequenced by immunoSEQ multiplex PCR; TCRdb stores in-frame clones only, minus some. The sample includes roughly 120,000 clones, 80% to 90% of them seen just once. This clone was detected only a few times. At the DNA level, this CDR3 is encoded by other sequences in the same sample as well. The source of this sequence is an adult in good health. This sequence joins TRBV15 and TRBJ1-5; unclear D gene. The sample was peripheral blood, taken on day 0 of MenACWY control vaccination. CDR3 sequence reads: CATSRGTVSNQPQHF. The CDR3 nucleotides are TGTGCCACCAGCAGAGGGACGGTTAGCAATCAGCCCCAGCATTTT.